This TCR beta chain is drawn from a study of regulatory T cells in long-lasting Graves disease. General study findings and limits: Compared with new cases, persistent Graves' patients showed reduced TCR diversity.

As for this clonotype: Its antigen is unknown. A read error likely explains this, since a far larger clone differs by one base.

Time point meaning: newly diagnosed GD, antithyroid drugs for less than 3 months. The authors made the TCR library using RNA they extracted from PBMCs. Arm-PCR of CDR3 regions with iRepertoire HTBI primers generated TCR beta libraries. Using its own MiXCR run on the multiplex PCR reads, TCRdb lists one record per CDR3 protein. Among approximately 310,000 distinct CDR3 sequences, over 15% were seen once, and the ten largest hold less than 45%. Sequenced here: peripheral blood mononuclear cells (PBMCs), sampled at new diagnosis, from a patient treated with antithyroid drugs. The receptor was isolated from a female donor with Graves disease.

For the CDR3, the DNA is TGTGCCAGCAATCAGGGAGGCGGGGGCTACGAGCAGTTCTTC. This encodes CASNQGGGGYEQFF. The chain employs TRBV10-3 and TRBJ2-1, with D possibly being TRBD2 (7 bases). This CDR3 region has 14 residues. The V and J ends lost 10 bases and 10 bases respectively, with 23 bases between them. The germline V gene encodes CDR1 ENHRY and CDR2 SYGVKD.